The clone carrying this T cell receptor beta chain occurred a few times. The antigen is undetermined. This record belongs to a study of type 1 regulatory T cells. Turning to the study itself: T-allo10 is a Tr1-enriched, alloantigen-specific CD4 T cell product made in vitro.

Overall study results and limits: Compared with non-Tr1 cells, Tr1 cells showed a narrower TCR repertoire.

The germline V gene has CDR1 LGHDT and CDR2 YNNKEL (reference sequence). J was trimmed by 1 base and V by 4 bases; bases with no gene match: 10. The CDR3 contains 18 residues. TCRdb reprocessed the reads via MiXCR and lists one record per CDR3 protein. The repertoire consists of fewer than 80,000 distinct CDR3 sequences, with less than 25% occurring once and the leading ten covering around 8%. V is TRBV3-1 and J is TRBJ2-1; TRBD2 matches 10 bases. The sequence was collected from a human donor in good health. Sequenced: cultured type 1 regulatory T (Tr1) cells, either the whole culture or a sorted fraction (not recorded which). This chain's CDR3 is CASSPGKALAGSYNEQFF. DNA of the CDR3: TGTGCCAGCAGCCCCGGCAAGGCACTAGCGGGATCCTACAATGAGCAGTTCTTC.